Included here is one T cell receptor (beta chain) sequence, with context. No antigen is known for it. The CDR3 length is 14 residues. From germline, CDR1 is SNHLY and CDR2 FYNNEI. After removal of 6 bases from V and 7 bases from J, the junction contained 10 bases not matched to a gene. Donors were Caucasian adults residing in Nashville, Tennessee, USA. The authors split each subset's genomic DNA evenly across several immunoSEQ plates. Profiling relied on immunoSEQ multiplex PCR, and the TCRdb table lists in-frame clones only, not all of them. The data contain around 1.5 million clones, 98% of them singletons. The sample comes from a study of shared clonotypes between healthy human individuals. Study in general: Researchers assigned three CD4 naive, three CD4 memory, two CD8 naive and one CD8 memory plate to each donor.

Findings and caveats of the study: Rarefaction indicated that sorted-subset sequencing remained incomplete although depth was large.

This chain connects TRBV2 to TRBJ2-7; the match to TRBD1 covers 9 bases. The receptor was derived from a man aged 25 to 40 in good health. The sequencing sample was made of naive CD4+ T cells sorted from blood. Specified subset: CD45RA+ positively selected. CDR3 residues: CASSQQGTGLEQYF. The CDR3 DNA is TGTGCCAGCAGCCAGCAAGGGACAGGGTTAGAGCAGTACTTC. The complete variable domain, with remaining parts taken from reference TRBV2 and TRBJ2-7, reads EPEVTQTPSHQVTQMGQEVILRCVPISNHLYFYWYRQILGQKVEFLVSFYNNEISEKSEIFDDQFSVERPDGSNFTLKIRSTKLEDSAMYFCASSQQGTGLEQYFGPGTRLTVT.